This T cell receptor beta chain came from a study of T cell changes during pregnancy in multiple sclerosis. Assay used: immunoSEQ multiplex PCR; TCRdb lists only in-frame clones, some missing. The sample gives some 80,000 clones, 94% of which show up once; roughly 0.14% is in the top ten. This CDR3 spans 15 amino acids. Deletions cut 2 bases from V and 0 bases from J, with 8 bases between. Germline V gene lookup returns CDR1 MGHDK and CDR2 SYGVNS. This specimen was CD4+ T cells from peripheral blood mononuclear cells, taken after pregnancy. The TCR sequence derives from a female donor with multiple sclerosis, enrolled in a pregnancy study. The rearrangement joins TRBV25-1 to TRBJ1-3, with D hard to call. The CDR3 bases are TGTGCCAGCAGTGAACTACGAAACTCTGGAAACACCATATATTTT. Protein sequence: CASSELRNSGNTIYF.